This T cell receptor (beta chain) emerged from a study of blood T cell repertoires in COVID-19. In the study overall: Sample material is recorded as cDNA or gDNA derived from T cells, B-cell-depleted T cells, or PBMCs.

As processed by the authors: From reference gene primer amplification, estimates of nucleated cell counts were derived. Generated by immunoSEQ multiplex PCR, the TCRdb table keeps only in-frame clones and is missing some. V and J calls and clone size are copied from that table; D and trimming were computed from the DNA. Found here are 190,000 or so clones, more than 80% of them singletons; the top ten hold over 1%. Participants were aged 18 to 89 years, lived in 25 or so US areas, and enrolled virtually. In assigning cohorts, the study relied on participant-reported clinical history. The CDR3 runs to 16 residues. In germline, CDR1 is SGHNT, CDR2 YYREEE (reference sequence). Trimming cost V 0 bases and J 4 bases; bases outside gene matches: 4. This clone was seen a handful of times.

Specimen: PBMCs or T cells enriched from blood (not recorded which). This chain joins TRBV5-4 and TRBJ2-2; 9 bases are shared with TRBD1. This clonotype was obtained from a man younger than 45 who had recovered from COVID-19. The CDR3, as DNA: TGTGCCAGCAGCTTGGAACGGACAGGGGCCACCGGGGAGCTGTTTTTT. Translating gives CASSLERTGATGELFF.